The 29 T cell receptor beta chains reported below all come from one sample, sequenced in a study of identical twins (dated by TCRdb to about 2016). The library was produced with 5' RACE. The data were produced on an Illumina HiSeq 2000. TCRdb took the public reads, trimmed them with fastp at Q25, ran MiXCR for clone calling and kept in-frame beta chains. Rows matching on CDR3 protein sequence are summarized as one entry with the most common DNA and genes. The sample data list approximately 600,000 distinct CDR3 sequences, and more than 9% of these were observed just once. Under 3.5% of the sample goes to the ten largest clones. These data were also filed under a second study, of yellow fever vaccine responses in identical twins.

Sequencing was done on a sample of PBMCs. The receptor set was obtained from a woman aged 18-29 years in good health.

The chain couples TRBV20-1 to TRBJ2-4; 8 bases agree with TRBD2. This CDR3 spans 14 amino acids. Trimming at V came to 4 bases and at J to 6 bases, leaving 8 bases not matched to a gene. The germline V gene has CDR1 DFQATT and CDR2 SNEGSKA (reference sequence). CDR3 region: CSANLAGGGNIQYF. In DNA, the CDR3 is TGCAGTGCTAATTTGGCGGGAGGTGGAAACATTCAGTACTTC.

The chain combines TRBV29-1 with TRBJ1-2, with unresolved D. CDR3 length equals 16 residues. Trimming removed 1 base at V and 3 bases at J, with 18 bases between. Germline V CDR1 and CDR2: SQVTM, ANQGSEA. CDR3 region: CSVEGWGAGGYYGYTF. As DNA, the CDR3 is TGCAGCGTTGAAGGATGGGGAGCAGGAGGCTACTATGGCTACACCTTC. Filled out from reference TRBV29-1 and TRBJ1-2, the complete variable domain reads SAVISQKPSRDICQRGTSLTIQCQVDSQVTMMFWYRQQPGQSLTLIATANQGSEATYESGFVIDKFPISRPNLTFSTLTVSNMSPEDSSIYLCSVEGWGAGGYYGYTFGSGTRLTVV.

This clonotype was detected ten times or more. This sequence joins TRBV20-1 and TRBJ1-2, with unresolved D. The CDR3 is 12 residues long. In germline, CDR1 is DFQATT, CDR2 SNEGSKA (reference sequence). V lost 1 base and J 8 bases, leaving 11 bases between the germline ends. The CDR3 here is CSARGGSGGYTF. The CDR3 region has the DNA TGCAGTGCTAGAGGCGGCAGCGGGGGCTACACCTTC.

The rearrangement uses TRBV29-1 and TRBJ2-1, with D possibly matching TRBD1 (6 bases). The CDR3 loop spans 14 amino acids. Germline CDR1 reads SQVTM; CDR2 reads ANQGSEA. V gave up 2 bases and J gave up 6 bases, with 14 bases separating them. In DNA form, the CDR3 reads TGCAGCGTTGAAAATCCCCGGACAGCCAATGAGCAGTTCTTC. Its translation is CSVENPRTANEQFF.

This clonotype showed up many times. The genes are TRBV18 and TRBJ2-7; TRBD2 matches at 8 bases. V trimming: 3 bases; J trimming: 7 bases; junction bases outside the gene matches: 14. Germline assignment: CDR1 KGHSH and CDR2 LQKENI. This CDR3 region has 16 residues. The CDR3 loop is CASSPQPSGSKIEQYF. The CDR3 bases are TGTGCCAGCTCACCGCAGCCGAGCGGGAGTAAAATAGAGCAGTACTTC.

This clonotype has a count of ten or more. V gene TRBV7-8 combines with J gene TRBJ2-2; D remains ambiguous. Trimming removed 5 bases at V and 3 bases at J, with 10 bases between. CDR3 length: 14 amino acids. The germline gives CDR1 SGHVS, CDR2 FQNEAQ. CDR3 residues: CASSLNRDTGELFF. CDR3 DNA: TGTGCCAGCAGCCTAAACAGAGACACCGGGGAGCTGTTTTTT.

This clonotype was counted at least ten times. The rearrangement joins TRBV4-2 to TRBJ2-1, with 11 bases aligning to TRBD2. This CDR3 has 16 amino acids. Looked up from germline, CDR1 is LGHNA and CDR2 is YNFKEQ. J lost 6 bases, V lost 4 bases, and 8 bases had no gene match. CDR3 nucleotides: TGTGCCAGCAGCCGGGACAAGACTAGCGGGGTCAATGAGCAGTTCTTC. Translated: CASSRDKTSGVNEQFF.

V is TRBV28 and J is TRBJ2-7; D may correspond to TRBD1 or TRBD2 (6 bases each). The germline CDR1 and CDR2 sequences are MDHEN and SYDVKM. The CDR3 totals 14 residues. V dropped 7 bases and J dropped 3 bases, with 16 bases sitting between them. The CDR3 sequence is CASISLGGVYEQYF. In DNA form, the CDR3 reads TGTGCCAGCATCTCCTTGGGGGGCGTCTACGAGCAGTACTTC.

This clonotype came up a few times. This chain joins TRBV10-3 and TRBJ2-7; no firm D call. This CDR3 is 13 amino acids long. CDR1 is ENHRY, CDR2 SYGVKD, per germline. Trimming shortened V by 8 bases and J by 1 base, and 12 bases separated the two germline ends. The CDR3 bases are TGTGCCATCCAAATTGGGATATCCTACGAGCAGTACTTC. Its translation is CAIQIGISYEQYF.

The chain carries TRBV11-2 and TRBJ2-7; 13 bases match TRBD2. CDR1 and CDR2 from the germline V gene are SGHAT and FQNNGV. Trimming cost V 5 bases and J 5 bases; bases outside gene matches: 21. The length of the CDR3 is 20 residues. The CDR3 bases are TGTGCCAGCAGCCGAACTTCCAGGACTAGCGGGAGTAATATCCCCCACGAGCAGTACTTC. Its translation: CASSRTSRTSGSNIPHEQYF.

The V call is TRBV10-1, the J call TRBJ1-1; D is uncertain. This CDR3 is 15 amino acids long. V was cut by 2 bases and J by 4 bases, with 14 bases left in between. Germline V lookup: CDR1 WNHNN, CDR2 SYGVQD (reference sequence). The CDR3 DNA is TGCGCCAGCAGTGAGCGACACGACGGGAGCACTGAAGCTTTCTTT. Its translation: CASSERHDGSTEAFF.

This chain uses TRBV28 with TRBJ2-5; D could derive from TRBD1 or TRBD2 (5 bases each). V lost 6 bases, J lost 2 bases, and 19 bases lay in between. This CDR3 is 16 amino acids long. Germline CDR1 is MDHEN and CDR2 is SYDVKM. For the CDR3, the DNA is TGTGCCAGCAGCAAGCTCCGGGACCAGGATCAAGAGACCCAGTACTTC. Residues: CASSKLRDQDQETQYF.

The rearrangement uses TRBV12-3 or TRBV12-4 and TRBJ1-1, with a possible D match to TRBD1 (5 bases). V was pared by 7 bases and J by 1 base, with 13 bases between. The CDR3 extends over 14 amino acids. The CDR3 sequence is CASILGLQNTEAFF. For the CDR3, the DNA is TGTGCCAGCATTCTGGGGCTTCAGAACACTGAAGCTTTCTTT.

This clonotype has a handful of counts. CDR3 sequence (DNA): TGTGCCAGCAGTGAGACAGACCTTGGGGAGACCCAGTACTTC. Translated, it gives CASSETDLGETQYF. The chain links TRBV2 to TRBJ2-5; possible D gene TRBD1, 5 bases. Trimming took off 3 bases at V and 5 bases at J, with 13 bases between the two ends. Germline V lookup: CDR1 SNHLY, CDR2 FYNNEI. This CDR3 has 14 residues. The full variable domain, its missing parts supplied by reference TRBV2 and TRBJ2-5, is EPEVTQTPSHQVTQMGQEVILRCVPISNHLYFYWYRQILGQKVEFLVSFYNNEISEKSEIFDDQFSVERPDGSNFTLKIRSTKLEDSAMYFCASSETDLGETQYFGPGTRLLVL.

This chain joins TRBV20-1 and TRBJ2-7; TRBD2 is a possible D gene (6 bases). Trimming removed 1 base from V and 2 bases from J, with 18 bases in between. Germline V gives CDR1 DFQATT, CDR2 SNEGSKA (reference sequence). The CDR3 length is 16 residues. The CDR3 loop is CSARVHTGTQAYEQYF. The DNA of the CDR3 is TGCAGTGCTAGAGTACACACCGGGACTCAAGCCTACGAGCAGTACTTC.

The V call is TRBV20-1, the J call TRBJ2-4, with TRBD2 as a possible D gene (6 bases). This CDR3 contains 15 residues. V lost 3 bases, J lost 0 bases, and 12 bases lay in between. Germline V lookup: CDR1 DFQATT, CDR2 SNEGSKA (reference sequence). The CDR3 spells CSARNWGEAKNIQYF. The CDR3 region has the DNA TGCAGTGCTAGGAACTGGGGGGAAGCCAAAAACATTCAGTACTTC.

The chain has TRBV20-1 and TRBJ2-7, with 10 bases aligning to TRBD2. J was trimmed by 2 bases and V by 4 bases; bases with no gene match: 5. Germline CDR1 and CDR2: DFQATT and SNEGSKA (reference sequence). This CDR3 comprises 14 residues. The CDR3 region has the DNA TGCAGTGCTAAGACTAGCGGGCTGGCCTACGAGCAGTACTTC. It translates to CSAKTSGLAYEQYF.

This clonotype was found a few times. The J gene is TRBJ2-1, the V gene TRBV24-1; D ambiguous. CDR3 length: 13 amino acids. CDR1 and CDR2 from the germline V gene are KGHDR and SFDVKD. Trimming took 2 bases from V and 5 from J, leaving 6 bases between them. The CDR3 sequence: CATSDYLDNEQFF. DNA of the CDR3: TGTGCCACCAGTGATTACTTGGACAATGAGCAGTTCTTC.

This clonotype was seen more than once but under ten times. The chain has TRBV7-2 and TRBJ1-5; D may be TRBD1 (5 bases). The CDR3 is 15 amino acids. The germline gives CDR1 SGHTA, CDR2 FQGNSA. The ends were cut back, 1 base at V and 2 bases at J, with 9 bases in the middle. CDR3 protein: CASSLGAGGNQPQHF. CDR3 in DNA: TGTGCCAGCAGCTTAGGGGCGGGGGGCAATCAGCCCCAGCATTTT.

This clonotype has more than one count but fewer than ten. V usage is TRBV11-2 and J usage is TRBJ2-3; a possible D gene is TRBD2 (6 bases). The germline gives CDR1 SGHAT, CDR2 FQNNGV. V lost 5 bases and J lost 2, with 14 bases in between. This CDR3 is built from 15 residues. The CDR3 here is CASSNFGEDTDTQYF. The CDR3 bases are TGTGCCAGCAGCAACTTCGGGGAGGACACAGATACGCAGTATTTT.

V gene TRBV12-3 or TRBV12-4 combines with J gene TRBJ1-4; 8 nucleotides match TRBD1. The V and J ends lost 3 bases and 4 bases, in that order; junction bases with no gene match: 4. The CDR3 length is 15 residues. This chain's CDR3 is CASSFAQGDNEKLFF. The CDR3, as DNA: TGTGCCAGCAGTTTCGCACAGGGGGATAATGAAAAACTGTTTTTT.

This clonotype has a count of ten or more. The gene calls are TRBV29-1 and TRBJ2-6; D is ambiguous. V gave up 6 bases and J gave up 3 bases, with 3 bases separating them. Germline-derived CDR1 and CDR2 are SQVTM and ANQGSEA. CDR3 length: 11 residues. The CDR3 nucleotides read TGCAGCGTCTGTGGGGCCAACGTCCTGACTTTC. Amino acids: CSVCGANVLTF. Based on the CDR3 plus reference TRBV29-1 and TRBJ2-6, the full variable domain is SAVISQKPSRDICQRGTSLTIQCQVDSQVTMMFWYRQQPGQSLTLIATANQGSEATYESGFVIDKFPISRPNLTFSTLTVSNMSPEDSSIYLCSVCGANVLTFGAGSRLTVL.

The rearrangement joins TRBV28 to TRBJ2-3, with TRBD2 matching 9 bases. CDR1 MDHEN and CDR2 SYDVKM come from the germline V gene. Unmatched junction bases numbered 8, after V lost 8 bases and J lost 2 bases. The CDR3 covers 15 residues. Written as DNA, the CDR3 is TGTGCCAGCCAATTTAGCGGGAGTTACACAGATACGCAGTATTTT. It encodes CASQFSGSYTDTQYF. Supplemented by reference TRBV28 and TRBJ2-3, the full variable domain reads DVKVTQSSRYLVKRTGEKVFLECVQDMDHENMFWYRQDPGLGLRLIYFSYDVKMKEKGDIPEGYSVSREKKERFSLILESASTNQTSMYLCASQFSGSYTDTQYFGPGTRLTVL.

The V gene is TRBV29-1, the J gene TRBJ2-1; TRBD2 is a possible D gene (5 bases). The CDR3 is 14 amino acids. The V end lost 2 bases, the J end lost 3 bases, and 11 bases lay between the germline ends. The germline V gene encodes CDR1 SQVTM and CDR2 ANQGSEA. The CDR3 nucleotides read TGCAGCGTTGAATCAGGACTTCGCTACAATGAGCAGTTCTTC. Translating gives CSVESGLRYNEQFF.

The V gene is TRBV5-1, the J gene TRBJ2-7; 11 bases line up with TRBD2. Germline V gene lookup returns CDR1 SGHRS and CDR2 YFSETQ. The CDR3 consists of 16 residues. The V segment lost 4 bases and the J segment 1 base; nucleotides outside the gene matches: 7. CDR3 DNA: TGCGCCAGCAGCCGGGGGCTAGCGGGGGGATCCTACGAGCAGTACTTC. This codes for CASSRGLAGGSYEQYF.

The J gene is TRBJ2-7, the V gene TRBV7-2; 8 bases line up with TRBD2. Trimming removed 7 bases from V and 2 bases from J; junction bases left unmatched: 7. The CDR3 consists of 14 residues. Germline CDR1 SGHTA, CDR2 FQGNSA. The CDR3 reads CASNPSGGPYEQYF. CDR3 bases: TGTGCCAGCAACCCCAGCGGGGGTCCCTACGAGCAGTACTTC.

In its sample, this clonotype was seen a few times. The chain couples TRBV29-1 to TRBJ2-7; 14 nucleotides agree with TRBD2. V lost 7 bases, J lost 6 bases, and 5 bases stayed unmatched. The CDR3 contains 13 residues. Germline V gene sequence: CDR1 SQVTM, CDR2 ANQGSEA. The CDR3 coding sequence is TGCAGCGCCGGGACTAGCGGGAGCGGCGAGCAGTACTTC. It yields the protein CSAGTSGSGEQYF.

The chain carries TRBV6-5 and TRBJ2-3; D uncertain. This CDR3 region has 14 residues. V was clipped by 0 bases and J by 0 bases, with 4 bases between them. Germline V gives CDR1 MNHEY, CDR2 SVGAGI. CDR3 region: CASSYSTSTDTQYF. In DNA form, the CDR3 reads TGTGCCAGCAGTTACTCGACTAGCACAGATACGCAGTATTTT.

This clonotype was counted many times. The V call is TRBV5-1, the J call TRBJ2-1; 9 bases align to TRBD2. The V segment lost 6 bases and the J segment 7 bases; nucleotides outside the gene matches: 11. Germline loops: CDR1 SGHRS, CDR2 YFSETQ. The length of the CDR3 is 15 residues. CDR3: CASKRDGTSYNEQFF. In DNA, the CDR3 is TGCGCCAGCAAACGCGATGGGACTAGCTATAATGAGCAGTTCTTC.